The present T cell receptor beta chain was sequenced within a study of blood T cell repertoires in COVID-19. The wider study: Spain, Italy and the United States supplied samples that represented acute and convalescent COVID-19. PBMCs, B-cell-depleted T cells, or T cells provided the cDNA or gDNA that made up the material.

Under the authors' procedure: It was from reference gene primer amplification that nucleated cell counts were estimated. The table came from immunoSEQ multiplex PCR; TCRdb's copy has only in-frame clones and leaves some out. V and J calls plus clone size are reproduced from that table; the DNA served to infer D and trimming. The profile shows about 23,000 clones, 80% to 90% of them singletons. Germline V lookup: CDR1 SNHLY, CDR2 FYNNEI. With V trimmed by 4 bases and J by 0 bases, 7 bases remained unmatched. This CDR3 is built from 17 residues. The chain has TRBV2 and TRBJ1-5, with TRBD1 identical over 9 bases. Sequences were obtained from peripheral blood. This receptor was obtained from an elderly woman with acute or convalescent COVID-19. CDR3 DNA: TGTGCCAGCAGTGGGGGACAGGGCATCAATAGCAATCAGCCCCAGCATTTT. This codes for CASSGGQGINSNQPQHF.